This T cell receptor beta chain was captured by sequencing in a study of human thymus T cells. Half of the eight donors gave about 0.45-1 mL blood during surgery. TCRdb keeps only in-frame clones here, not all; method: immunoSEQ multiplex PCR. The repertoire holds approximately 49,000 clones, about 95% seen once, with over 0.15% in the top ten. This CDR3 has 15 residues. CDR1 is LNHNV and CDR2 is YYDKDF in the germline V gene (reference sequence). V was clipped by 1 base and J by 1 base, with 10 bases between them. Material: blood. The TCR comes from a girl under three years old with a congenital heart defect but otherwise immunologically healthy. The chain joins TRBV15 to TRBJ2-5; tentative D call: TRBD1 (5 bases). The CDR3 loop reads CATSRGKGLQETQYF. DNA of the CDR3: TGTGCCACCAGCAGAGGCAAGGGGCTCCAAGAGACCCAGTACTTC.